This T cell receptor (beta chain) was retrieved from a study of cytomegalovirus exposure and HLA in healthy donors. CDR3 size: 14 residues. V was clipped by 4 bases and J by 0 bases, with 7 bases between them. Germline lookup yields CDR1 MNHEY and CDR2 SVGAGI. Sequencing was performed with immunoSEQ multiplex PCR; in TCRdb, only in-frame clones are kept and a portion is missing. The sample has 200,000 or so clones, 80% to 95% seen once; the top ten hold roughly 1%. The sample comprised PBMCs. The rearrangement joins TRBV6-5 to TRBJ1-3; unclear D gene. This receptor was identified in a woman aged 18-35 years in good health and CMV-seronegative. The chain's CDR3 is CASSFGGSGNTIYF. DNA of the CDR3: TGTGCCAGCAGTTTTGGAGGCTCTGGAAACACCATATATTTT.